This is a list of T cell receptor beta chains from one sample in a study of post-analysis software for immune sequencing data. Using its own MiXCR run on the PCR reads, TCRdb lists one record per CDR3 protein. The sample contains roughly 730,000 distinct CDR3 sequences, roughly 29% of which appear only once. The sequenced sample was blood. These receptors were taken from a girl under 18 with multiple sclerosis. The CDR3 runs from the conserved cysteine through the conserved F or W. The order of the fields is V gene, D gene, clone size, J gene, CDR3 DNA, CDR3 protein. A D gene is named only where the DNA matches it firmly. Size is stated for part of the rows, as once, few or many counts, or as a class when the clone is expanded.

TRBV6-2/TRBV6-3	.	.	TRBJ2-1	TGTGCCAGCACCCCACCGGAAACCTACAATGAGCAGTTCTTC	CASTPPETYNEQFF
TRBV20-1	TRBD2	.	TRBJ2-7	TGCAGTGCTAGAGGTCGTCTAGCGGGGAGCTCCTACGAGCAGTACTTC	CSARGRLAGSSYEQYF
TRBV7-9	TRBD1	few	TRBJ2-1	TGTGCCAGCAAGGGGGCGATTTCCAATGAGCAGTTCTTC	CASKGAISNEQFF
TRBV15	.	.	TRBJ2-4	TGTGCCACCAGCAGACCTGGACAAGGGGCAGCCAAAAACATTCAGTACTTC	CATSRPGQGAAKNIQYF
TRBV5-5	TRBD1	.	TRBJ1-5	TGTGCCAGCAGCGGAATGACAGGGAGCCAGCCCCAGCATTTT	CASSGMTGSQPQHF
TRBV7-2	.	.	TRBJ1-5	TGTGCCAGCAGCTTAGACTTGAATCAGCCCCAGCATTTT	CASSLDLNQPQHF
TRBV6-1	TRBD2	once	TRBJ2-7	TGTGCCAGCGGTGAAGATTTCTGGGTTGTTAGCGGGGACTCCTACGAGCAGTACTTC	CASGEDFWVVSGDSYEQYF
TRBV14	.	.	TRBJ1-4	TGTGCCAGCAGCTCAGGGGCCCTGAATGAAAAACTGTTTTTT	CASSSGALNEKLFF
TRBV4-3	.	few	TRBJ2-7	TGCGCCAGCAGCCAAGATTTGCCCTATGGGAGCGGCCCCTCCTACGAGCAGTACTTC	CASSQDLPYGSGPSYEQYF
TRBV9	.	.	TRBJ1-3	TGTGCCAGCAGCGTTAGCCGAACAAGCTCTGGAAACACCATATATTTT	CASSVSRTSSGNTIYF
TRBV20-1	TRBD2	.	TRBJ2-1	TGCAGTGTCCGGACTGGCGGGAGTAGTAATGAGCAGTTCTTC	CSVRTGGSSNEQFF
TRBV25-1	.	.	TRBJ2-3	TGTGCCAGCAGTCCTCCCTGGGGGGAAACGCAGTATTTT	CASSPPWGETQYF
TRBV2	.	few	TRBJ1-2	TGTGCCAGCATGCAGTTGATAACCGGCTACACCTTC	CASMQLITGYTF
TRBV27	.	few	TRBJ2-1	TGTGCCAGCAGTTTATGGCTCGGGGGGCCGCGGAATGAGCAGTTCTTC	CASSLWLGGPRNEQFF
TRBV6-5	TRBD1	many	TRBJ2-3	TGTGCCAGCAGTTACAGGGGGCGCACAGATACGCAGTATTTT	CASSYRGRTDTQYF
TRBV7-2	.	few	TRBJ1-1	TGTGCCAGCAGCTCCCGGGCCGGGAACACTGAAGCTTTCTTT	CASSSRAGNTEAFF
TRBV6-2/TRBV6-3	.	.	TRBJ1-3	TGTGCCAGCGTTGAGAGCTCTGGAAACACCATATATTTT	CASVESSGNTIYF
TRBV27	.	few	TRBJ2-5	TGTGCCAGCAGTTTCTCGGGCCGCCCGGAGACCCAGTACTTC	CASSFSGRPETQYF
TRBV5-6	TRBD2	.	TRBJ2-1	TGTGCCAGCAGCTCTCCGGGACTAGCGGGAGTGCAGGAGCAGTTCTTC	CASSSPGLAGVQEQFF
TRBV29-1	.	few	TRBJ2-3	TGCAGCGTTGAAGATCTGGGGGTGCCAGATACGCAGTATTTT	CSVEDLGVPDTQYF
TRBV21-1	.	.	TRBJ2-7	TGTGCCAGCAGCAAAGGGGGAGAGGGGGCCGGACACTACGAGCAGTACTTC	CASSKGGEGAGHYEQYF
TRBV5-1	.	few	TRBJ2-2	TGCGCCAGCAGCTTGGGGCAGAACACCGGGGAGCGGTTTTTT	CASSLGQNTGERFF
TRBV7-9	TRBD1	few	TRBJ1-2	TGTGCCAGCAGCTTAGACGCGACAGGGGGGGATGGCTACACCTTC	CASSLDATGGDGYTF
TRBV28	.	few	TRBJ1-1	TGTGCCAGCAGTACCCTAGAACTCAAAGCTTTCTTT	CASSTLELKAFF
TRBV15	TRBD1	.	TRBJ2-5	TGTGCCACCAGCCCTAGGACAGGGCGGGAGACCCAGTACTTC	CATSPRTGRETQYF
TRBV29-1	.	few	TRBJ1-1	TGCAGCGTTAACACCAGGGGTGCTTTCTTT	CSVNTRGAFF
TRBV20-1	.	.	TRBJ2-7	TGCAGTGCTAGAAAGGGGTTCAGGGGCGTCCACGAGCAGTACTTC	CSARKGFRGVHEQYF
TRBV5-1	TRBD1	few	TRBJ1-4	TGCGCCAGCAGCTTACAGGGGTTAGAAGAAAAACTGTTTTTT	CASSLQGLEEKLFF
TRBV6-1	TRBD1	.	TRBJ1-2	TGTGCCAGCAGTCAACCGAGACAGGGACCCCGAACCTTTTCCTATGGCTACACCTTC	CASSQPRQGPRTFSYGYTF
TRBV20-1	TRBD1	few	TRBJ2-7	TGCAGTGCCGAACAGGGGCTCTCCTACGAGCAGTACTTC	CSAEQGLSYEQYF
TRBV20-1	TRBD1	few	TRBJ2-1	TGCAGTGCTAGAGGGACAGGTATGAATGAGCAGTTCTTC	CSARGTGMNEQFF
TRBV20-1	.	.	TRBJ1-2	TGCAGTGGGATCGGGGAAAGGGGCTATGGCTACACCTTC	CSGIGERGYGYTF
TRBV6-5	TRBD1	.	TRBJ1-2	TGTGCCAGCAGTGCGGGACAGGGGCCGAGGGGCTACACCTTC	CASSAGQGPRGYTF
TRBV10-3	.	.	TRBJ2-3	TGTGCCATCAGTGAGAGGGAGGCCTGGACTCGTTCAGATACGCAGTATTTT	CAISEREAWTRSDTQYF
TRBV7-2	.	.	TRBJ2-7	TGTGCCAGCAACTTAGCCAGGGACGAGCAGTACTTC	CASNLARDEQYF
TRBV28	TRBD1	few	TRBJ2-1	TGTGCCAGCAGCCAACCCGGGACAGGGGAATGGAATGAGCAGTTCTTC	CASSQPGTGEWNEQFF
TRBV4-3	.	many	TRBJ2-1	TGCGCCAGCAGCCAAGGAGGGGGGGCCTACAATGAGCAGTTCTTC	CASSQGGGAYNEQFF
TRBV20-1	TRBD1	once	TRBJ1-2	TGCAGTGCAACACGACAGGGGGGCTATGGCTACACCTTC	CSATRQGGYGYTF
TRBV29-1	.	.	TRBJ2-5	TGCAGCGCCCGGAACTTTCGGGAGATACAAGAGGCCCAGTACTTC	CSARNFREIQEAQYF